Presented here are 31 T cell receptor beta chains from one specimen sequenced in a study of blood T cell repertoires in COVID-19. The assay was immunoSEQ multiplex PCR, and TCRdb's table has in-frame clones only and misses some. The data show around 69,000 clones, about 82% seen once. The sequenced material came from peripheral blood. Receptor source: a woman aged 60-70 years with acute or convalescent COVID-19.

The V call is TRBV5-1, the J call TRBJ2-2, with D perhaps TRBD2 (6 bases). The CDR3 is made up of 15 amino acids. V lost 5 bases to trimming and J lost 1 base, with 12 bases between them. Germline V gene data show CDR1 as SGHRS and CDR2 as YFSETQ. CDR3 amino acids: CASRPDSGNTGELFF. The CDR3 bases are TGCGCCAGCAGGCCAGATAGCGGGAACACCGGGGAGCTGTTTTTT.

This rearrangement joins TRBV3-1 (or the pseudogene TRBV3-2) to TRBJ2-5; 7 bases line up with TRBD1. The CDR3 covers 14 residues. In germline, CDR1 is LGHDT, CDR2 YNNKEL (reference sequence). V trimming: 4 bases; J trimming: 3 bases; junction bases outside the gene matches: 5. The CDR3 here is CASSPGQNKETQYF. For the CDR3, the DNA is TGTGCCAGCAGCCCGGGACAGAATAAAGAGACCCAGTACTTC.

The chain is built from TRBV24-1 and TRBJ2-1; possibly TRBD1 for D (8 bases). Trimming took off 7 bases at V and 7 bases at J, with 16 bases between the two ends. Germline CDR1 KGHDR, CDR2 SFDVKD. This CDR3 region has 14 residues. The chain's CDR3 is CATSRTGRENEQFF. CDR3 DNA sequence: TGTGCCACCAGCCGGACAGGGAGGGAAAATGAGCAGTTCTTC.

The chain combines TRBV6-6 with TRBJ2-1, with a possible D match to TRBD2 (6 bases). V dropped 5 bases and J dropped 3 bases, with 14 bases sitting between them. This CDR3 has 15 residues. Looked up from germline, CDR1 is MNHNY and CDR2 is SVGAGI (reference sequence). This CDR3 reads CASSPSPGVYNEQFF. In DNA form, the CDR3 reads TGTGCCAGCAGTCCGTCTCCGGGGGTCTACAATGAGCAGTTCTTC.

This sequence joins TRBV27 and TRBJ1-4; D is undetermined. The CDR3 contains 13 residues. CDR1 is MNHEY, CDR2 SMNVEV, per germline (reference sequence). The V gene lost 4 bases and the J gene lost 6 bases, with 9 bases spanning the gap. This CDR3 reads CASSSPQDEKLFF. Here the CDR3 DNA reads TGTGCCAGCAGTTCCCCCCAGGATGAAAAACTGTTTTTT.

The chain carries TRBV29-1 and TRBJ2-7; 7 nucleotides line up with TRBD1. CDR1 is SQVTM, CDR2 ANQGSEA, per germline. This CDR3 region has 12 residues. V shed 7 bases, J shed 1 base, and the junction held 4 bases outside the gene matches. The CDR3 DNA reads TGCAGCGCCCGACAGGGATCCTACGAGCAGTACTTC. Amino acid sequence: CSARQGSYEQYF.

The V gene is TRBV7-9, the J gene TRBJ2-3; TRBD2 matches 14 bases. The J segment lost 1 base and the V segment lost 3 bases, leaving 6 bases of the junction unmatched. This CDR3 contains 18 residues. CDR1 and CDR2 from the germline V gene are SEHNR and FQNEAQ (reference sequence). The CDR3 spells CASSLGLAGAVGTDTQYF. The CDR3 DNA is TGTGCCAGCAGCTTGGGACTAGCGGGGGCGGTCGGCACAGATACGCAGTATTTT.

J is TRBJ2-1 and V is TRBV28, with D possibly TRBD1 on 6 matching bases. The CDR3 extends over 14 amino acids. Trimming left V 3 bases short and J 6 bases short, with 12 bases between. Germline V lookup: CDR1 MDHEN, CDR2 SYDVKM. The CDR3 DNA follows: TGTGCCAGCAGTTTTTTGGGACAAACCAATGAGCAGTTCTTC. Residues: CASSFLGQTNEQFF.

The V gene is TRBV3-1 (or the pseudogene TRBV3-2), the J gene TRBJ2-5, with 7 bases lining up with TRBD2. The germline V gene has CDR1 LGHDT and CDR2 YNNKEL (reference sequence). The CDR3 spans 14 residues. The junction had 4 bases not matched to a gene; V was cut back by 3 bases and J by 3 bases. The CDR3 sequence: CASSQQAGKETQYF. The CDR3 DNA reads TGTGCCAGCAGCCAGCAAGCGGGGAAAGAGACCCAGTACTTC.

V gene TRBV29-1 combines with J gene TRBJ2-5, with a tentative D call TRBD2 (5 bases). CDR3 length: 12 amino acids. CDR1 is SQVTM and CDR2 is ANQGSEA in the germline V gene. V was pared by 8 bases and J by 2 bases, with 12 bases between. CDR3 DNA sequence: TGCAGCTGGAAGAGGGTTCAAGAGACCCAGTACTTC. Its protein product is CSWKRVQETQYF.

The genes are TRBV7-2 and TRBJ2-7; TRBD2 matches at 8 bases. Germline loops: CDR1 SGHTA, CDR2 FQGNSA. The J segment lost 7 bases and the V segment lost 6 bases, leaving 14 bases of the junction unmatched. The length of the CDR3 is 15 residues. The CDR3 region has the DNA TGTGCCAGCAGTACTACGAGCGGGAGAGTGGGTGAGCAGTACTTC. Its translation is CASSTTSGRVGEQYF. The variable domain in full, with the rest retrieved from reference TRBV7-2 and TRBJ2-7, is GAGVSQSPSNKVTEKGKDVELRCDPISGHTALYWYRQSLGQGLEFLIYFQGNSAPDKSGLPSDRFSAERTGGSVSTLTIQRTQQEDSAVYLCASSTTSGRVGEQYFGPGTRLTVT.

The table lists this clone with a count of one. This sequence joins TRBV28 and TRBJ1-1; D gene uncertain. V lost 7 bases and J 6 bases, leaving 9 bases between the germline ends. The CDR3 runs 11 residues. Germline V gene lookup returns CDR1 MDHEN and CDR2 SYDVKM. The CDR3 sequence: CASIRRPEAFF. CDR3 DNA sequence: TGTGCCAGCATCCGGAGACCTGAAGCTTTCTTT.

V is TRBV6-5 and J is TRBJ1-2, with a tentative D call TRBD1 (6 bases). This CDR3 contains 11 residues. The germline V gene has CDR1 MNHEY and CDR2 SVGAGI. The V gene lost 10 bases and the J gene lost 7 bases, with 13 bases spanning the gap. The CDR3 region is CAISDRFGYTF. The CDR3 DNA reads TGTGCCATCTCTGACAGGTTTGGCTACACCTTC.

The chain combines TRBV5-4 with TRBJ2-6, with D possibly TRBD1 on 5 matching bases. CDR1 and CDR2 from the germline V gene are SGHNT and YYREEE (reference sequence). V was shortened by 7 bases and J by 0 bases, with 17 bases between the two germline ends. The CDR3 length is 17 residues. This CDR3 is CASQRMTARSGANVLTF. CDR3 DNA: TGTGCCAGCCAAAGGATGACAGCCCGCTCTGGGGCCAACGTCCTGACTTTC.

The chain combines TRBV7-3 with TRBJ1-3, with 9 bases identical to TRBD1. The CDR3 length is 13 residues. With 5 bases clipped from V and 8 bases from J, the junction kept 4 bases outside the gene matches. CDR1 SGHTA and CDR2 FQGTGA come from the germline V gene. DNA for the CDR3: TGTGCCAGCAGCACGACAGGGGGAGACACCATATATTTT. It encodes CASSTTGGDTIYF.

The chain is built from TRBV2 and TRBJ1-5, with D maybe TRBD1 (5 bases). V lost 6 bases to trimming and J lost 2 bases, with 17 bases between them. The CDR3 consists of 16 residues. Germline V gives CDR1 SNHLY, CDR2 FYNNEI. CDR3 protein: CASRTGTLTGNQPQHF. DNA for the CDR3: TGTGCCAGCAGAACTGGGACTTTAACCGGCAATCAGCCCCAGCATTTT.

This clone was counted a few times. The chain carries TRBV7-2 and TRBJ2-1, with 13 bases identical to TRBD2. The CDR3 has 18 amino acids. The V gene end was trimmed by 1 base and the J gene end by 5 bases; junction bases not matched to a gene: 8. Germline V gene lookup returns CDR1 SGHTA and CDR2 FQGNSA. CDR3: CASSLGGRGTSGNNEQFF. DNA for the CDR3: TGTGCCAGCAGCTTAGGAGGTAGGGGGACTAGCGGGAACAATGAGCAGTTCTTC.

The rearrangement links TRBV12-5 to TRBJ2-2; D unresolved. There are 11 residues in the CDR3. Germline loops: CDR1 LGHNT, CDR2 FRNRAP. Trimming removed 2 bases at V and 8 bases at J, with 3 bases between. CDR3 amino acids: CASGLLGELFF. CDR3 nucleotides: TGTGCTAGTGGTTTGCTTGGGGAGCTGTTTTTT.

The rearrangement uses TRBV20-1 and TRBJ2-1; the D gene is possibly TRBD2 (5 bases). Germline loops: CDR1 DFQATT, CDR2 SNEGSKA (reference sequence). Trimming removed 4 bases at V and 7 bases at J, with 5 bases between. The CDR3 covers 10 residues. CDR3 DNA sequence: TGCAGTGCTACGGGGAATGAGCAGTTCTTC. It is translated as CSATGNEQFF.

The V call is TRBV5-1, the J call TRBJ2-2; 8 bases line up with TRBD1. The CDR3 has 15 amino acids. Germline CDR1 and CDR2: SGHRS and YFSETQ. The V gene end was trimmed by 4 bases and the J gene end by 5 bases; junction bases not matched to a gene: 7. The CDR3, as DNA: TGCGCCAGCAGCGACCGACAGGGGCAGACCGGGGAGCTGTTTTTT. Protein product: CASSDRQGQTGELFF.

The chain links TRBV2 to TRBJ2-4, with D possibly TRBD2 on 5 matching bases. Germline loops: CDR1 SNHLY, CDR2 FYNNEI. V lost 6 bases and J 6 bases, leaving 12 bases between the germline ends. This CDR3 has 13 residues. CDR3 DNA: TGTGCCAGCAGGTTCGGGGAAGGAAACATTCAGTACTTC. It codes for CASRFGEGNIQYF.

The CDR3 region is CASSTGTSGSADTQYF. In DNA, the CDR3 is TGCGCCAGCAGCACCGGGACTAGCGGGAGTGCAGATACGCAGTATTTT. J is TRBJ2-3 and V is TRBV5-1; 14 nucleotides align to TRBD2. The CDR3 covers 16 residues. Germline values: CDR1 SGHRS, CDR2 YFSETQ. V shed 4 bases, J shed 4 bases, and the junction held 5 bases outside the gene matches.

The gene calls are TRBV28 and TRBJ1-4; weak D call: TRBD1 (6 bases). V was shortened by 6 bases and J by 2 bases, with 10 bases between the two germline ends. CDR3 length equals 14 residues. In germline, CDR1 is MDHEN, CDR2 SYDVKM. The CDR3 DNA sequence: TGTGCCAGCAGGGGGGGGCTGACTAATGAAAAACTGTTTTTT. Protein product: CASRGGLTNEKLFF.

V usage is TRBV5-1 and J usage is TRBJ1-2; weak D call: TRBD1 (5 bases). V lost 4 bases and J lost 6, with 16 bases in between. The CDR3 extends over 14 amino acids. In germline, CDR1 is SGHRS, CDR2 YFSETQ. CDR3 in DNA: TGCGCCAGCAGCCCCCGGGCAGGGTCAAATGGCTACACCTTC. The encoded protein is CASSPRAGSNGYTF.

This sequence joins TRBV29-1 and TRBJ1-3; unclear D gene. The germline V gene encodes CDR1 SQVTM and CDR2 ANQGSEA. This CDR3 has 14 amino acids. The V gene lost 2 bases and the J gene lost 0 bases, with 8 bases spanning the gap. The CDR3 is CSVELNNSGNTIYF. The CDR3 DNA is TGCAGCGTTGAATTGAACAACTCTGGAAACACCATATATTTT.

The rearrangement uses TRBV14 and TRBJ1-3; possibly TRBD1 for D (5 bases). The germline CDR1 and CDR2 sequences are SGHDN and FVKESK. The CDR3 is 17 residues long. With 4 bases removed from V and 0 bases from J, the gap between germline ends came to 16 bases. CDR3 residues: CASSLMSGRLSGNTIYF. DNA of the CDR3: TGTGCCAGCAGCCTCATGTCAGGGCGACTCTCTGGAAACACCATATATTTT.

The chain links TRBV12-3 or TRBV12-4 to TRBJ1-2; tentative D call: TRBD1 (5 bases). The ends were cut back, 5 bases at V and 8 bases at J, with 15 bases in the middle. The length of the CDR3 is 13 residues. Here the CDR3 reads CASSHAGREGYTF. The CDR3 DNA reads TGTGCCAGCAGTCACGCAGGGAGGGAAGGCTACACCTTC.

This clone was found once. The rearrangement uses TRBV10-3 and TRBJ2-7; 9 bases are shared with TRBD2. Per germline, CDR1 ENHRY and CDR2 SYGVKD. The CDR3 runs 16 residues. Trimming at V came to 3 bases and at J to 1 base, leaving 7 bases not matched to a gene. CDR3 region: CAISDGGGARSYEQYF. DNA of the CDR3: TGTGCCATCAGTGATGGCGGGGGGGCCAGGTCCTACGAGCAGTACTTC.

CDR3 loop: CASSLARGQEAFF. Written as DNA, the CDR3 is TGCGCCAGCAGCTTGGCCAGGGGGCAGGAAGCTTTCTTT. The chain combines TRBV5-1 with TRBJ1-1; 8 bases match TRBD1. This CDR3 contains 13 residues. V was pared by 0 bases and J by 8 bases, with 3 bases of the junction left unmatched. Germline CDR1 SGHRS, CDR2 YFSETQ.

In this sample, this clone turned up a few times. The CDR3 DNA reads as TGTGCCAGCAGCCAAAAGAGGGGGACTGAAGCTTTCTTT. It translates to CASSQKRGTEAFF. J is TRBJ1-1 and V is TRBV21-1; no DNA check was done on the table's D call, TRBD1. TRBV21-1 is a recognized pseudogene. The CDR3 runs to 13 residues.

The gene calls are TRBV6-4 and TRBJ1-2; the D is unclear. The V end was cut by 2 bases, the J end by 9 bases, with 7 bases between. The CDR3 is 11 amino acids. In germline, CDR1 is MRHNA, CDR2 SNTAGT. CDR3 region: CASSDGVSYTF. The DNA of the CDR3 is TGTGCCAGCAGTGACGGAGTTAGCTACACCTTC.